The entry that follows covers one T cell receptor (beta chain) sequence. Trimming removed 4 bases from V and 4 bases from J, with 14 bases in between. CDR3 size: 14 residues. Germline assignment: CDR1 SGHRS and CDR2 YFSETQ. These data originate in a study of T cell changes during pregnancy in multiple sclerosis. Only in-frame clones appear in the TCRdb table, and some are missing; sequencing was by immunoSEQ multiplex PCR. The sample gives about 46,000 clones, 91% of which show up once; around 10% is in the top ten. This TCR was sampled from a female donor with multiple sclerosis, enrolled in a pregnancy study. The sample was CD8+ T cells from peripheral blood mononuclear cells, taken after pregnancy. The chain joins TRBV5-1 to TRBJ1-1; possible D gene TRBD1, 5 bases. The CDR3 is CASSPGTWGTEAFF. The CDR3 DNA is TGCGCCAGCAGCCCGGGGACTTGGGGCACTGAAGCTTTCTTT.